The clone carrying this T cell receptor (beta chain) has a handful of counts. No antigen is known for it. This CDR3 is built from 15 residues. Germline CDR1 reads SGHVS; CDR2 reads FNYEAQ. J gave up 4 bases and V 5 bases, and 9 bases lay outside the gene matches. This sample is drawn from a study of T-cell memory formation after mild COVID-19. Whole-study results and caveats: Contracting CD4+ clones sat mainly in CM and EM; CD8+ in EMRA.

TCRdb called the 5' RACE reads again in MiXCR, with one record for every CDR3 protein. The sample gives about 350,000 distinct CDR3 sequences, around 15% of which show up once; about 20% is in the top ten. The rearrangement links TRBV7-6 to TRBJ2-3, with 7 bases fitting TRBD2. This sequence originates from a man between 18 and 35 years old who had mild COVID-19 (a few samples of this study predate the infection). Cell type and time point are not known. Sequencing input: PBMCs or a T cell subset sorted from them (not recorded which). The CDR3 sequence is CASSALQRGPDTQYF. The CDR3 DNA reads TGTGCCAGCAGCGCGTTGCAGCGGGGTCCAGATACGCAGTATTTT.